This T cell receptor beta chain emerged from a study of T cell responses to AZD1222 COVID-19 vaccine. Study conclusions and caveats: At baseline, seropositivity was found in only six AZD1222 recipients.

Regarding this clone: Antigen unknown.

The protocol was immunoSEQ multiplex PCR, while the TCRdb copy is restricted to in-frame clones and leaves out a portion. The sample consists of 130,000 to 150,000 clones, under 95% of them appearing once. Specimen: peripheral blood, collected on day 0 of AZD1222 vaccination. This TCR derives from an adult in good health.

The CDR3 DNA reads TGCGCCAGCATCGGCCGGCCGTTGGTGAACACTGAAGCTTTCTTT. Translating gives CASIGRPLVNTEAFF. This rearrangement joins TRBV4-3 to TRBJ1-1; D ambiguous. Trimming took off 7 bases at V and 0 bases at J, with 15 bases between the two ends. The CDR3 has 15 amino acids. Germline CDR1 is LGHNA and CDR2 is YSLEER.